Listed below are T cell receptor beta chains from one sample, sequenced in a study of long-term antiretroviral therapy in people with HIV. Only in-frame clones appear in the TCRdb table, and some are missing; sequencing was by immunoSEQ multiplex PCR. The table lists 15,000 to 20,000 clones, over 80% of them singletons, with around 4% in the top ten. The source material was unsorted PBMCs, sampled 2.1 years after starting antiretroviral therapy. All receptors come from a man younger than 30 with HIV. Each CDR3 is given with its conserved first and last residue. The order of the fields is J gene, D gene, clone size, V gene, CDR3 DNA, CDR3 protein. D genes are given only for firm matches. Expanded clones get a size class; other rows say once, few or many, or leave the size out.

J gene: TRBJ2-1; D gene: NA; clone size: NA; V gene: TRBV9; CDR3 DNA: TGTGCCAGCGGGGCGGAGTCCTACAATGAGCAGTTCTTC; CDR3 protein: CASGAESYNEQFF
J gene: TRBJ1-5; D gene: NA; clone size: NA; V gene: TRBV12-5; CDR3 DNA: TGTGCTAGTGGTTTGTATCAGCCCCAGCATTTT; CDR3 protein: CASGLYQPQHF
J gene: TRBJ1-5; D gene: TRBD1; clone size: NA; V gene: TRBV7-2; CDR3 DNA: TGTGCCAGCAGCGACAGGGGCGGACAGCCCCAGCATTTT; CDR3 protein: CASSDRGGQPQHF
J gene: TRBJ2-7; D gene: NA; clone size: NA; V gene: TRBV13; CDR3 DNA: TGTGCCAGCAGCTCCCAGACAGATGGGGGCTCCTACGAGCAGTACTTC; CDR3 protein: CASSSQTDGGSYEQYF
J gene: TRBJ2-7; D gene: TRBD1; clone size: NA; V gene: TRBV7-6; CDR3 DNA: TGTGCCAGCAGCCAGGGGGGACAGGGATCCTACGAGCAGTACTTC; CDR3 protein: CASSQGGQGSYEQYF
J gene: TRBJ2-7; D gene: NA; clone size: NA; V gene: TRBV19; CDR3 DNA: TGTGCCAGTAGTCCCGCAGGATTGGGCTACGAGCAGTACTTC; CDR3 protein: CASSPAGLGYEQYF
J gene: TRBJ2-1; D gene: NA; clone size: NA; V gene: TRBV7-6; CDR3 DNA: TGTGCCAGCAGCTTAGCGTTCGTGGGAGCTTACCCCAATGAGCAGTTCTTC; CDR3 protein: CASSLAFVGAYPNEQFF
J gene: TRBJ2-7; D gene: NA; clone size: NA; V gene: TRBV4-3; CDR3 DNA: TGCGCCAGCAGCCAAAAAGTCGCCTCCTACGAGCAGTACTTC; CDR3 protein: CASSQKVASYEQYF
J gene: TRBJ2-7; D gene: TRBD2; clone size: NA; V gene: TRBV6-6; CDR3 DNA: TGTGCCAGCAGTTGGACGGGCCTGACTAGCGGCTACGAGCAGTACTTC; CDR3 protein: CASSWTGLTSGYEQYF
J gene: TRBJ1-4; D gene: TRBD1; clone size: NA; V gene: TRBV4-1; CDR3 DNA: TGCGCCAGCAGCCCCAACCGTTTATCAGGACAGGGGACAGAAAAACTGTTTTTT; CDR3 protein: CASSPNRLSGQGTEKLFF
J gene: TRBJ2-6; D gene: NA; clone size: NA; V gene: TRBV5-6; CDR3 DNA: TGTGCCAGCACGCTCGAGGGTTTGGGATGGAACGTCCTGACTTTC; CDR3 protein: CASTLEGLGWNVLTF
J gene: TRBJ2-7; D gene: TRBD1; clone size: NA; V gene: TRBV5-5; CDR3 DNA: TGTGCCAGCAGCTTGGGGCTCCTACCGGGACAGGGGACCTACGAGCAGTACTTC; CDR3 protein: CASSLGLLPGQGTYEQYF
J gene: TRBJ2-7; D gene: TRBD1; clone size: NA; V gene: TRBV27; CDR3 DNA: TGTGCCAGCACCCCGGGGACAGCGTTTTTACCCTACGAGCAGTACTTC; CDR3 protein: CASTPGTAFLPYEQYF
J gene: TRBJ2-2; D gene: NA; clone size: NA; V gene: TRBV5-6; CDR3 DNA: TGTGCCAGCAGCTTGGGAGGGGGACCCGGGGAGCTGTTTTTT; CDR3 protein: CASSLGGGPGELFF
J gene: TRBJ2-5; D gene: NA; clone size: NA; V gene: TRBV18; CDR3 DNA: TGTGCCAGCTCACAAAAAGAGACCCAGTACTTC; CDR3 protein: CASSQKETQYF
J gene: TRBJ1-4; D gene: TRBD1; clone size: once; V gene: TRBV18; CDR3 DNA: TGTGCCAGCTCTCCGGACAGGGCGACTAATGAAAAACTGTTTTTT; CDR3 protein: CASSPDRATNEKLFF
J gene: TRBJ2-5; D gene: NA; clone size: NA; V gene: TRBV7-7; CDR3 DNA: TGTGCTAGCAGCTCCTCTGTTACGGTCCAAGAGACCCAGTACTTC; CDR3 protein: CASSSSVTVQETQYF
J gene: TRBJ1-4; D gene: TRBD1; clone size: NA; V gene: TRBV5-1; CDR3 DNA: TGCGCCAGCAGCCAAGGACAGGGTGGTGAAAAACTGTTTTTT; CDR3 protein: CASSQGQGGEKLFF
J gene: TRBJ1-1; D gene: NA; clone size: NA; V gene: TRBV5-8; CDR3 DNA: TGTGCCAGCCGTGGTCCTGGGACCCGCGGTTTGTCGTCTGAAGCTTTCTTT; CDR3 protein: CASRGPGTRGLSSEAFF
J gene: TRBJ1-2; D gene: TRBD1; clone size: NA; V gene: TRBV19; CDR3 DNA: TGTGCCAGTAGTATAACAGGGGGCGCGGGAGGCTACACCTTC; CDR3 protein: CASSITGGAGGYTF
J gene: TRBJ1-2; D gene: NA; clone size: NA; V gene: TRBV6-6; CDR3 DNA: TGTGCCAGCAGTTACTCGGAGCCGGGACCGGTATATGGCTACACCTTC; CDR3 protein: CASSYSEPGPVYGYTF
J gene: TRBJ2-7; D gene: NA; clone size: NA; V gene: TRBV7-9; CDR3 DNA: TGTGCCAGCAGGGACGACAGGATATACGAGCAGTACTTC; CDR3 protein: CASRDDRIYEQYF
J gene: TRBJ2-1; D gene: TRBD2; clone size: NA; V gene: TRBV5-1; CDR3 DNA: TGCGCCAGCGACAGATTAGCCGGGACTAGCGGGGAAGGTGTGTGTTCCGAGCAGTTCTTC; CDR3 protein: CASDRLAGTSGEGVCSEQFF
J gene: TRBJ2-5; D gene: TRBD2; clone size: NA; V gene: TRBV9; CDR3 DNA: TGTGCCAGCAGCCCCAGACTAGCGGGGCCGGGAGAGACCCAGTACTTC; CDR3 protein: CASSPRLAGPGETQYF
J gene: TRBJ1-1; D gene: TRBD1; clone size: NA; V gene: TRBV11-2; CDR3 DNA: TGTGCCAGCAGCCATGGGATGGGACAGACGAACACTGAAGCTTTCTTT; CDR3 protein: CASSHGMGQTNTEAFF
J gene: TRBJ2-1; D gene: TRBD1; clone size: NA; V gene: TRBV5-6; CDR3 DNA: TGTGCCAGCAGCGCCGACAGGGGAGCCGGGGAGCAGTTCTTC; CDR3 protein: CASSADRGAGEQFF